This T cell receptor (beta chain) was obtained from a study of CD8 T cells in ankylosing spondylitis. Study-level points and caveats: Characteristic, it appeared, of ankylosing spondylitis blood was a TCR beta motif of roughly eight highly homologous variants.

TCRdb reprocessed the 5' RACE reads via MiXCR and lists one record per CDR3 protein. This sample has some 800,000 distinct CDR3 sequences, with about 11% found just once. As for this clonotype: Its specificity is unknown.

The germline V and J ends were trimmed by 4 bases and 2 bases, with 12 bases remaining between them. The V gene's germline CDR1 is SNHLY and CDR2 FYNNEI. This CDR3 has 15 amino acids. Input material: blood, either unsorted or a sorted T cell fraction (not recorded which). The clonotype originates from a male donor with ankylosing spondylitis. This sequence joins TRBV2 and TRBJ1-5; D is uncertain. The CDR3 sequence: CASSVGPGGNQPQHF. DNA for the CDR3: TGTGCCAGCAGTGTTGGTCCGGGTGGCAATCAGCCCCAGCATTTT. The variable domain in full, completed from reference TRBV2 and TRBJ1-5, reads EPEVTQTPSHQVTQMGQEVILRCVPISNHLYFYWYRQILGQKVEFLVSFYNNEISEKSEIFDDQFSVERPDGSNFTLKIRSTKLEDSAMYFCASSVGPGGNQPQHFGDGTRLSIL.